Listed below are T cell receptor beta chains from one sample, sequenced in a study of cytomegalovirus exposure and HLA in healthy donors. Repertoires were generated with immunoSEQ multiplex PCR, while TCRdb's copy carries only in-frame clones and drops some. The sample shows roughly 100,000 clones, 80% to 85% of them seen only once. Specimen: PBMCs. The receptor set was obtained from a man aged 25-45 years in good health and CMV-seropositive. Both conserved end residues are part of each CDR3. The order of the fields is D gene, V gene, J gene, CDR3 length, clone size, CDR3 DNA, CDR3 protein. A D gene is named only where the DNA matches it firmly. The listing skips clone size in some rows; elsewhere it reads once, few, many or a size class.

>-|TRBV5-1|TRBJ1-4|16|-
TGCGCCAGCAGCCCCACTCCGCGACAGTTTAATGAAAAACTGTTTTTT
CASSPTPRQFNEKLFF
>TRBD1|TRBV7-8|TRBJ2-1|13|-
TGTGCCAGCAGCCTCTGGACAGGGGGAGAGCAGTTCTTC
CASSLWTGGEQFF
>-|TRBV6-5|TRBJ2-1|12|-
TGTGCCAGCGGGCACACCCACAATGAGCAGTTCTTC
CASGHTHNEQFF
>-|TRBV5-4|TRBJ1-1|13|-
TGTGCCAGCAGCTTGGGCGGGAACACTGAAGCTTTCTTT
CASSLGGNTEAFF
>-|TRBV6-1|TRBJ1-1|13|few
TGTGCCAGCAAATATTTAGGGGACACTGAAGCTTTCTTT
CASKYLGDTEAFF
>-|TRBV29-1|TRBJ1-6|14|-
TGCAGCGTTGCTATGAGCCAAGCAAATTCCCCCCTCCACTTT
CSVAMSQANSPLHF
>-|TRBV5-1|TRBJ2-7|14|-
TGCGCCAGCAGCTTGGGCGGCCCGGGCTACGAGCAGTACTTC
CASSLGGPGYEQYF
>TRBD1|TRBV6-5|TRBJ1-2|13|-
TGTGCCAGCAGACTGGGACAGTTCTATGGCTACACCTTC
CASRLGQFYGYTF
>-|TRBV2|TRBJ2-1|13|-
TGTGCCAGCAGTTTCAGATCCTACAATGAGCAGTTCTTC
CASSFRSYNEQFF
>TRBD1|TRBV18|TRBJ1-3|15|-
TGTGCCAGCTCACCCCAGGGGGCTACCGGAAACACCATATATTTT
CASSPQGATGNTIYF
>TRBD1|TRBV28|TRBJ1-2|15|few
TGTGCCAGCAGTTCGGTAACAGGGGGGGAGGATGGCTACACCTTC
CASSSVTGGEDGYTF
>TRBD2|TRBV5-1|TRBJ2-3|11|-
TGCGCCAGCTTCGGGGGGGATACGCAGTATTTT
CASFGGDTQYF
>-|TRBV30|TRBJ2-7|12|-
TGTGCCTGGAACCGGGGATCCTACGAGCAGTACTTC
CAWNRGSYEQYF
>-|TRBV28|TRBJ2-1|15|once
TGTGCCAGCAGCCCCCGTGGGGGCTTATCCGATGAGCAGTTCTTC
CASSPRGGLSDEQFF
>TRBD1|TRBV5-6|TRBJ1-2|14|-
TGTGCCAGCAGCCCGACAGGGGGTGTCTATGGCTACACCTTC
CASSPTGGVYGYTF
>TRBD2|TRBV6-1|TRBJ2-3|16|-
TGTGCCAGCAGTGTATTAGCGGGGGGCGCGACAGATACGCAGTATTTT
CASSVLAGGATDTQYF
>-|TRBV11-2|TRBJ2-1|14|-
TGTGCCAGCAGCTTAGCTCGCCAGGGCAGTGAGCAGTTCTTC
CASSLARQGSEQFF
>TRBD1|TRBV7-8|TRBJ2-7|14|-
TGTGCCAGCAGCCAACCCGGGACAGGGATAGAGCAGTACTTC
CASSQPGTGIEQYF
>-|TRBV5-1|TRBJ1-3|14|-
TGCGCCAGCAGCTTGGACGGCTCTGGAAACACCATATATTTT
CASSLDGSGNTIYF
>-|TRBV4-3|TRBJ2-7|15|-
TGCGCCAGCAGCCAAGACTCCAGGGTGGGCTACGAGCAGTACTTC
CASSQDSRVGYEQYF
>-|TRBV6-5|TRBJ2-7|14|-
TGTGCCAGCAGTTACTCCGGGAGCTCCTACGAGCAGTACTTC
CASSYSGSSYEQYF
>-|TRBV4-1|TRBJ1-1|15|-
TGCGCCAGCAGCCAAGACAGGGGCGGCAACACTGAAGCTTTCTTT
CASSQDRGGNTEAFF
>-|TRBV6-1|TRBJ2-2|13|-
TGTGCCAGCAGCCAAAGACAGCCCGGGGAGCTGTTTTTT
CASSQRQPGELFF
>-|TRBV2|TRBJ1-4|12|-
TGTGCCAGCAGCCAGGGGTTTGAAAAACTGTTTTTT
CASSQGFEKLFF
>TRBD2|TRBV28|TRBJ2-3|16|-
TGTGCCAGCAGTAGACTTAGCGGGGGACTCACAGATACGCAGTATTTT
CASSRLSGGLTDTQYF
>TRBD1|TRBV5-1|TRBJ1-4|14|-
TGCGCCAGCAGCTTGGAGGGACAGGGTGAAAAACTGTTTTTT
CASSLEGQGEKLFF
>TRBD2|TRBV4-1|TRBJ2-3|17|few
TGCGCCAGCAGCCGGGGTGGAGCGGGGGGGCCCACAGATACGCAGTATTTT
CASSRGGAGGPTDTQYF
>-|TRBV5-1|TRBJ1-1|14|-
TGCGCCAGCAGCCCCGGGGGTGGGGGGGCTGAAGCTTTCTTT
CASSPGGGGAEAFF
>-|TRBV12-5|TRBJ1-2|13|-
TGTGCTAGTGGTTTGGCGCATACAGGTGAATACACCTTC
CASGLAHTGEYTF
>-|TRBV6-5|TRBJ1-1|15|few
TGTGCCAGCAGTTATTTCGGGAGGGGGAACACTGAAGCTTTCTTT
CASSYFGRGNTEAFF
>TRBD2|TRBV5-1|TRBJ2-3|17|-
TGCGCCAGCAGCCTGGGGGCGGGTAGCGGGGACACAGATACGCAGTATTTT
CASSLGAGSGDTDTQYF
>TRBD2|TRBV5-1|TRBJ2-1|16|-
TGCGCCAGCAGCCCGGACGGGACTAGCGGGAACAATGAGCAGTTCTTC
CASSPDGTSGNNEQFF
>-|TRBV6-5|TRBJ2-2|14|few
TGTGCCAGCAGTCCCATGGCGGGGCTGGGGGAGCTGTTTTTT
CASSPMAGLGELFF
>-|TRBV30|TRBJ1-2|11|-
TGTGCCTGGAGTGAGGGGTATGGCTACACCTTC
CAWSEGYGYTF
>TRBD1|TRBV7-9|TRBJ1-1|13|-
TGTGCCAGCAGCCTCACAGGGGGCGGGGAAGCTTTCTTT
CASSLTGGGEAFF
>-|TRBV11-3|TRBJ2-3|15|-
TGTGCCAGCAGCGGAGGGACGGTGAGCACAGATACGCAGTATTTT
CASSGGTVSTDTQYF
>TRBD1|TRBV11-1|TRBJ1-2|16|-
TGTGCCAGCAGCCAAGGGACAGGGTTGGATCTATATGGCTACACCTTC
CASSQGTGLDLYGYTF
>TRBD1|TRBV25-1|TRBJ1-5|15|-
TGTGCCTACACTACAGGGGACATAAGCAATCAGCCCCAGCATTTT
CAYTTGDISNQPQHF
>-|TRBV27|TRBJ1-4|15|-
TGTGCCAGCAGTTTTATGACAGCAATTAATGAAAAACTGTTTTTT
CASSFMTAINEKLFF
>TRBD1|TRBV5-1|TRBJ2-2|15|-
TGCGCCAGCAGTCCCGACAGGGCGAACACCGGGGAGCTGTTTTTT
CASSPDRANTGELFF
>-|TRBV19|TRBJ1-5|18|-
TGTGCCAGTAGTATTGGTATGGACAGTCTCTATAGCAATCAGCCCCAGCATTTT
CASSIGMDSLYSNQPQHF
>-|TRBV29-1|TRBJ2-7|14|-
TGCAGCGTTGCGCCGGTAGGGAGAGGCTACGAGCAGTACTTC
CSVAPVGRGYEQYF
>-|TRBV4-1|TRBJ1-6|16|-
TGCGCCAGCAGCCCAGACACAGGGTTACGGTGGTCACCCCTCCACTTT
CASSPDTGLRWSPLHF
>-|TRBV15|TRBJ1-1|13|-
TGTGCCACCAGCACCCGGACAGACACTGAAGCTTTCTTT
CATSTRTDTEAFF
>TRBD1|TRBV2|TRBJ2-3|16|once
TGTGCCAGCAGCGGGCCGGGACAGACTAGCACAGATACGCAGTATTTT
CASSGPGQTSTDTQYF
>TRBD1|TRBV5-1|TRBJ1-1|15|few
TGCGCCAGCAGCGGAGGACAGGGGTGGGAGACTGAAGCTTTCTTT
CASSGGQGWETEAFF
>TRBD1|TRBV28|TRBJ1-1|15|-
TGTGCCAGCAGTACTGGACAGGGTGTTAGGGCTGAAGCTTTCTTT
CASSTGQGVRAEAFF